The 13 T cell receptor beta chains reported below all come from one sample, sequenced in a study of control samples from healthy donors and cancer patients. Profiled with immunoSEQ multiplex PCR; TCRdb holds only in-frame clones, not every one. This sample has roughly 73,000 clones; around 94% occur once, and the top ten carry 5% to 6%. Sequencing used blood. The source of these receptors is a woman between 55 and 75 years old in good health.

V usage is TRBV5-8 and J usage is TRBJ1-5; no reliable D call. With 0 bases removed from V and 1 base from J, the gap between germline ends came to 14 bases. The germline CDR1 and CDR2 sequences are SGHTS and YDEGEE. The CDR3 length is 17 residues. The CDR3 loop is CASSLVWAPGSNQPQHF. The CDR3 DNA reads TGTGCCAGCAGCTTGGTATGGGCACCCGGCAGCAATCAGCCCCAGCATTTT.

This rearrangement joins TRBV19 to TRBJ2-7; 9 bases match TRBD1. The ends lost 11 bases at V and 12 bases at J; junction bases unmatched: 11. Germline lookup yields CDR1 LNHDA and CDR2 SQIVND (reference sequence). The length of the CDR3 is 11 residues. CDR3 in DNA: TGTGCCTCTCACCTGGGGGACAGGGTGTACTTC. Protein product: CASHLGDRVYF.

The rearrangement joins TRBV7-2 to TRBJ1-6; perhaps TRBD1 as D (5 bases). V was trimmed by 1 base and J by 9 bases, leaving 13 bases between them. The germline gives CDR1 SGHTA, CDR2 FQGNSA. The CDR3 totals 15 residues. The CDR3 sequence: CASSLVEGLGSPLHF. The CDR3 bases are TGTGCCAGCAGCTTAGTCGAGGGGTTGGGTTCACCCCTCCACTTT.

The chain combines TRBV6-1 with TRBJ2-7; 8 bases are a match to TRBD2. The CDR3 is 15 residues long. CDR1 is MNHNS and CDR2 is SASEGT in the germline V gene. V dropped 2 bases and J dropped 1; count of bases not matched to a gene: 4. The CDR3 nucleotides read TGTGCCAGCAGTGAACTTATAGCGGGATCCTACGAGCAGTACTTC. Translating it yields CASSELIAGSYEQYF.

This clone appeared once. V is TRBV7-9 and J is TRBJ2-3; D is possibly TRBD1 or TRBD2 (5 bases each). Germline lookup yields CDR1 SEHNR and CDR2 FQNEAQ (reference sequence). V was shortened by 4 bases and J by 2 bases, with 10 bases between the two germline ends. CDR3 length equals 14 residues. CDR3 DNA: TGTGCCAGCAGCTATGGGACGTCCACAGATACGCAGTATTTT. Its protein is CASSYGTSTDTQYF.

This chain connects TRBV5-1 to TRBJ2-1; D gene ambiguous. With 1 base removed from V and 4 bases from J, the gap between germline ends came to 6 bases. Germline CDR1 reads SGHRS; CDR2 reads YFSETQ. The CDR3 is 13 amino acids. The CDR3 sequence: CASSLKSYNEQFF. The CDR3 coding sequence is TGCGCCAGCAGCTTGAAGAGTTACAATGAGCAGTTCTTC.

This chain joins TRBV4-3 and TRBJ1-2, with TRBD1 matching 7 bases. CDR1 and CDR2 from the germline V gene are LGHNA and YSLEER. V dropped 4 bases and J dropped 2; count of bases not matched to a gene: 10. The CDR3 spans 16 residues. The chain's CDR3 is CASSRAVEGANYGYTF. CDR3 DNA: TGCGCCAGCAGCCGGGCCGTGGAGGGGGCGAACTATGGCTACACCTTC.

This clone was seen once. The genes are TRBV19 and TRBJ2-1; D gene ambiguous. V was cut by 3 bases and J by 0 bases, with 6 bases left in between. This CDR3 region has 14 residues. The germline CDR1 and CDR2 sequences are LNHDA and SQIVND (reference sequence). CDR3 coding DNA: TGTGCCAGTAGTATGCCGAGCTCCTACAATGAGCAGTTCTTC. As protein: CASSMPSSYNEQFF.

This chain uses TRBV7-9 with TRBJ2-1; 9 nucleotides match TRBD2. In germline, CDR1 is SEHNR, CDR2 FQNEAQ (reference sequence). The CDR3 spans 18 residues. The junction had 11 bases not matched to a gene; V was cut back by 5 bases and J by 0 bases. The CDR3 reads CASSPPGAGGSSYNEQFF. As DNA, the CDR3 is TGTGCCAGCAGCCCGCCGGGCGCGGGAGGGAGCTCCTACAATGAGCAGTTCTTC.

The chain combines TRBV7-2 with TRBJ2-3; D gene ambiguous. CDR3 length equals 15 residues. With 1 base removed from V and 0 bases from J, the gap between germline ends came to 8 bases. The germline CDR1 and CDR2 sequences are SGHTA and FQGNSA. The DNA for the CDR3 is TGTGCCAGCAGCTTAGTTCCGACGAGCACAGATACGCAGTATTTT. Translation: CASSLVPTSTDTQYF.

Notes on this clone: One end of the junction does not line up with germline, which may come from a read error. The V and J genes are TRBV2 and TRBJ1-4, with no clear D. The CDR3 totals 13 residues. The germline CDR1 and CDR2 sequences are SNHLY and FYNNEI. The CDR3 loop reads CASREGTNEKLFF. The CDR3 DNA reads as TGTGCCAGCAGAGAAGGGACTAATGAAAAACTGTTTTTT.

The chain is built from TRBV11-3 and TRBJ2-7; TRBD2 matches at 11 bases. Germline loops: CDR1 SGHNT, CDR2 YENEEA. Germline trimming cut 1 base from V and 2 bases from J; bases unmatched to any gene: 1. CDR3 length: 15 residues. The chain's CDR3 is CASSLGLAGPYEQYF. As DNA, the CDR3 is TGTGCCAGCAGCTTAGGACTAGCGGGACCCTACGAGCAGTACTTC.

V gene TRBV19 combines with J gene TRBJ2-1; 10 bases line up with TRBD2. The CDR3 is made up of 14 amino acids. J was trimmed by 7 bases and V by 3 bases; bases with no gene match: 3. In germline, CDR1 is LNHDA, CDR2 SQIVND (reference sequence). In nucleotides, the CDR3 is TGTGCCAGTAGTATTAGCGGGAGGTATAATGAGCAGTTCTTC. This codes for CASSISGRYNEQFF.